The clone carrying this TCR beta chain was seen many times. Antigen: not known. The entry originates in a study of CD8 T cells in ankylosing spondylitis. Germline V gives CDR1 MNHNS, CDR2 SASEGT. The ends lost 6 bases at V and 2 bases at J; junction bases unmatched: 5. The CDR3 covers 14 residues. Libraries of TCR beta came from quantitative 5'-RACE with molecular barcodes. MiXCR was run by TCRdb on the 5' RACE reads, yielding one entry per CDR3 protein. The sample has under 250,000 distinct CDR3 sequences; less than 9.5% are singletons. General study results and limits: A motif of seven or eight highly homologous TCR beta variants was seen as apparently characteristic of ankylosing spondylitis blood. Reports say disease-linked clones showed up significantly more in matched ankylosing spondylitis synovial fluid.

This rearrangement joins TRBV6-1 to TRBJ2-5; 8 nucleotides agree with TRBD1. Sample: blood, either unsorted or a sorted T cell fraction (not recorded which). This clonotype was sampled from a female donor with ankylosing spondylitis or in good health (not recorded which). The CDR3 DNA reads as TGTGCCAGCAGCTGGGACAGGCCACAAGAGACCCAGTACTTC. Its protein product is CASSWDRPQETQYF.